Following are 19 T cell receptor beta chains from one sample sequenced in a study of shared clonotypes between healthy human individuals. The naive CD8 subset, CD45RO-negative cells positively selected for CCR7, excluded terminally differentiated effector memory CD45RA+ cells. Sequencing was performed with immunoSEQ multiplex PCR; in TCRdb, only in-frame clones are kept and a portion is missing. This sample has about 1.9 million clones; about 94% occur once, and the top ten carry less than 2%. The material sequenced was naive CD8+ T cells from PBMCs. The receptors originated from a man aged 18 to 35 in good health. Some clones in this sample may be carry-over from other donors' samples.

This chain joins TRBV6-1 and TRBJ2-7; 7 bases agree with TRBD2. CDR1 and CDR2 (germline): MNHNS, SASEGT. V dropped 2 bases and J dropped 1; count of bases not matched to a gene: 5. The CDR3 is 15 residues long. CDR3 nucleotides: TGTGCCAGCAGTGAACTCGGGGAGGGTTCCTACGAGCAGTACTTC. It codes for CASSELGEGSYEQYF.

This chain connects TRBV11-2 to TRBJ2-1, with 7 bases lining up with TRBD1. The V gene end was trimmed by 5 bases and the J gene end by 9 bases; junction bases not matched to a gene: 16. Germline CDR1 and CDR2: SGHAT and FQNNGV. The CDR3 loop spans 16 amino acids. The CDR3 DNA reads as TGTGCCAGCAGCATCCCGGTCCAGGGGCCAGGGGGTGAGCAGTTCTTC. This sequence encodes CASSIPVQGPGGEQFF.

This clone was recorded only once. This chain links TRBV14 with TRBJ2-6; tentatively, D is TRBD1 (5 bases). Germline V lookup: CDR1 SGHDN, CDR2 FVKESK. This CDR3 is 18 amino acids long. Trimming took 4 bases from V and 0 from J, leaving 16 bases between them. The CDR3 DNA reads as TGTGCCAGCAGCCTGCTCGTTGGACACTACTCTGGGGCCAACGTCCTGACTTTC. It yields the protein CASSLLVGHYSGANVLTF.

The V gene is TRBV4-1, the J gene TRBJ2-2; D might be TRBD2 (5 bases). This CDR3 is 15 amino acids long. The V end lost 6 bases, the J end lost 7 bases, and 18 bases lay between the germline ends. The V gene's germline CDR1 is MGHRA and CDR2 YSYEKL. The CDR3 DNA sequence: TGCGCCAGCAGTTGGAAGAGGGATGAGCGCGGGGAGCTGTTTTTT. Amino acids: CASSWKRDERGELFF.

This clone was seen just once. The rearrangement links TRBV4-3 to TRBJ2-1, with D perhaps being TRBD1 or TRBD2 (6 bases each). Germline V gene lookup returns CDR1 LGHNA and CDR2 YSLEER. The CDR3 covers 12 residues. Between the trimmed V and J ends, which lost 5 bases and 8 bases, there was a span of 10 bases. Here the CDR3 DNA reads TGCGCCAGCAGCTCCCGGGGGCATGAGCAGTTCTTC. Translation gives CASSSRGHEQFF.

The chain employs TRBV11-2 and TRBJ2-3, with a tentative D call TRBD2 (7 bases). Trimming removed 7 bases at V and 4 bases at J, with 18 bases between. Germline CDR1 SGHAT, CDR2 FQNNGV. This CDR3 spans 15 amino acids. This CDR3 is CASTNQWGGADTQYF. CDR3 nucleotides: TGTGCCAGCACCAATCAATGGGGGGGCGCAGATACGCAGTATTTT.

For this clone: The missing conserved phenylalanine or tryptophan at the end of this CDR3 makes a read error likely. V and J are TRBV7-2 and TRBJ1-2, with no clear D. Germline loops: CDR1 SGHTA, CDR2 FQGNSA. Between the trimmed V and J ends, which lost 4 bases and 6 bases, there was a span of 15 bases. This CDR3 comprises 14 residues. CDR3 DNA sequence: TGTGCCAGCAGCTACGACGTAGCAGGACATGGCTACACCCTC. Its protein is CASSYDVAGHGYTL.

This clone appeared a single time. Other DNA sequences in the sample encode the same CDR3. The chain couples TRBV2 to TRBJ1-5; 9 bases are a match to TRBD1. Germline CDR1 SNHLY, CDR2 FYNNEI. The CDR3 contains 14 residues. With 3 bases clipped from V and 4 bases from J, the junction kept 1 base outside the gene matches. CDR3 bases: TGTGCCAGCAGTGAGGGGACAGGGAATCAGCCCCAGCATTTT. This codes for CASSEGTGNQPQHF.

The chain carries TRBV15 and TRBJ2-7, with TRBD2 matching 10 bases. The V segment lost 1 base and the J segment 3 bases; nucleotides outside the gene matches: 9. Germline V CDR1 and CDR2: LNHNV, YYDKDF (reference sequence). This CDR3 is 17 amino acids long. This CDR3 reads CATSRGSSGRAIYEQYF. CDR3 coding DNA: TGTGCCACCAGCAGAGGATCGAGCGGGAGGGCCATCTACGAGCAGTACTTC.

The gene calls are TRBV19 and TRBJ2-1; D call uncertain. Trimming cost V 5 bases and J 5 bases, with 7 bases left between them. From germline, CDR1 is LNHDA and CDR2 SQIVND (reference sequence). CDR3 length: 12 amino acids. CDR3 residues: CASSAENNEQFF. The CDR3 DNA follows: TGTGCCAGTAGTGCGGAAAACAATGAGCAGTTCTTC.

The chain is built from TRBV7-9 and TRBJ1-5, with D unresolved. This CDR3 spans 17 amino acids. Germline CDR1 is SEHNR and CDR2 is FQNEAQ (reference sequence). The V and J ends lost 0 bases and 4 bases respectively, with 16 bases between them. The CDR3 region is CASSLALGMRDNQPQHF. For the CDR3, the DNA is TGTGCCAGCAGCTTAGCTCTCGGGATGCGGGATAATCAGCCCCAGCATTTT.

The CDR3: CATSGVNEQFF. DNA for the CDR3: TGTGCCACCTCCGGGGTCAATGAGCAGTTCTTC. The chain is built from TRBV6-6 and TRBJ2-1, with TRBD2 as a possible D gene (5 bases). Trimming took off 10 bases at V and 6 bases at J, with 10 bases between the two ends. The CDR3 has 11 amino acids. Germline lookup yields CDR1 MNHNY and CDR2 SVGAGI (reference sequence).

The rearrangement uses TRBV7-6 and TRBJ1-2; the D gene is possibly TRBD1 (5 bases). Trimming removed 1 base from V and 4 bases from J, with 13 bases in between. The CDR3 spans 15 residues. From germline, CDR1 is SGHVS and CDR2 FNYEAQ. CDR3 in amino acids: CASSLEWGSPYGYTF. For the CDR3, the DNA is TGTGCCAGCAGCTTAGAATGGGGCTCCCCCTATGGCTACACCTTC.

The CDR3 protein is CASSIRDPSYEQYF. CDR3 nucleotides: TGTGCCAGTAGTATCCGGGACCCTTCCTACGAGCAGTACTTC. The chain links TRBV19 to TRBJ2-7; tentatively, D is TRBD1 or TRBD2 (5 bases each). V was cut by 3 bases and J by 1 base, with 10 bases left in between. Germline V gene sequence: CDR1 LNHDA, CDR2 SQIVND (reference sequence). The CDR3 extends over 14 amino acids.

V gene TRBV11-2 combines with J gene TRBJ2-7; 9 bases line up with TRBD1. Trimming took 5 bases from V and 5 from J; bases not matched to a gene: 19. CDR3 length: 18 amino acids. Germline CDR1 and CDR2: SGHAT and FQNNGV. The CDR3 here is CASSPRQGQGFRRNEQYF. The CDR3 region has the DNA TGTGCCAGCAGCCCTAGGCAGGGACAGGGTTTCCGGAGGAACGAGCAGTACTTC.

The chain uses TRBV2 and TRBJ2-7; 8 bases line up with TRBD1. Trimming removed 9 bases from V and 2 bases from J; junction bases left unmatched: 6. Germline lookup yields CDR1 SNHLY and CDR2 FYNNEI. This CDR3 has 13 residues. CDR3 coding DNA: TGTGCCAGTACAGGACAGGGAACCTACGAGCAGTACTTC. Translated: CASTGQGTYEQYF.

In its sample, this clone was seen once. This chain uses TRBV28 with TRBJ1-1; no firm D call. The CDR3 sequence is 12 residues long. Germline V lookup: CDR1 MDHEN, CDR2 SYDVKM. Trimming shortened V by 4 bases and J by 11 bases, and 14 bases separated the two germline ends. The CDR3 is CASSYGPLTAFF. DNA of the CDR3: TGTGCCAGCAGTTACGGGCCCCTGACGGCTTTCTTT.

This clone was seen once. V usage is TRBV4-1 and J usage is TRBJ1-2, with D possibly TRBD1 on 6 matching bases. This CDR3 has 16 residues. V shed 3 bases and J shed 1 base, with 15 bases lying between them. Germline V gene sequence: CDR1 MGHRA, CDR2 YSYEKL. CDR3 nucleotides: TGCGCCAGCAGCCACCCCCCGGACAGCAATAACTATGGCTACACCTTC. It translates to CASSHPPDSNNYGYTF.

The V gene is TRBV5-1, the J gene TRBJ2-1; 13 positions match TRBD2. Germline V gene data show CDR1 as SGHRS and CDR2 as YFSETQ. The V segment lost 4 bases and the J segment 8 bases; nucleotides outside the gene matches: 15. The CDR3 consists of 18 residues. CDR3 bases: TGCGCCAGCAGCCATAAACTAGCGGGAGGGCTGTCTTGGGATGAGCAGTTCTTC. Translating it yields CASSHKLAGGLSWDEQFF.